Listed below are T cell receptor beta chains from one sample, sequenced in a study of T cell repertoires in cytomegalovirus infection. Each CDR3 protein gets one entry after TCRdb re-called the reads with MiXCR. The repertoire consists of 450,000 to 650,000 distinct CDR3 sequences, with around 27% occurring once and the leading ten covering about 13%. Sequenced material: PBMCs. These receptor sequences come from a human donor in good health (CMV status not recorded). Some clones in this sample may be carry-over from other donors' samples. Each CDR3 is given with its conserved first and last residue. Fields, in order: clone size, V gene, CDR3 protein. Expanded clones get a size class; other rows say once, few or many, or leave the size out.

abundance: NA; v_gene: TRBV6-5; CDR3aa: CATKLSSGAGEQYF
abundance: many; v_gene: TRBV7-6; CDR3aa: CASSLGTGGREKLFF
abundance: NA; v_gene: TRBV7-2; CDR3aa: CGSRPSGSSYNEQFF
abundance: few; v_gene: TRBV19; CDR3aa: CASRRQGVEGNQPQHF
abundance: many; v_gene: TRBV7-2; CDR3aa: CASSLLQGSSPLHF
abundance: NA; v_gene: TRBV2; CDR3aa: CASHLTGTTEAFF
abundance: NA; v_gene: TRBV20-1; CDR3aa: CSARNAREREETQYF
abundance: NA; v_gene: TRBV14; CDR3aa: CASSLLAGVSLADTQYF
abundance: few; v_gene: TRBV12-3/TRBV12-4; CDR3aa: CASRQYDRTTGEAFF
abundance: many; v_gene: TRBV7-9; CDR3aa: CASSLVQPGETQYF
abundance: few; v_gene: TRBV6-2/TRBV6-3; CDR3aa: CASSVQGAYEQYF
abundance: NA; v_gene: TRBV7-9; CDR3aa: CASRPGGRVNTEAFF
abundance: NA; v_gene: TRBV4-1; CDR3aa: CASSQVAMGTGELFF
abundance: many; v_gene: TRBV7-2; CDR3aa: CASSLGLAGGVQETQYF
abundance: NA; v_gene: TRBV7-9; CDR3aa: CASSLEGQRSTNEKLFF
abundance: few; v_gene: TRBV7-8; CDR3aa: CASRILSGSTDEQFF
abundance: many; v_gene: TRBV20-1; CDR3aa: CSASTGTDYNSPLHF
abundance: NA; v_gene: TRBV2; CDR3aa: CASRGTSSYNEQFF
abundance: few; v_gene: TRBV7-3; CDR3aa: CASSLCSPPATNEKLFF
abundance: few; v_gene: TRBV6-2/TRBV6-3; CDR3aa: CASRDGGPYEQYF
abundance: many; v_gene: TRBV7-2; CDR3aa: CASSSDRGTYGYTF
abundance: few; v_gene: TRBV12-3/TRBV12-4; CDR3aa: CASSLIRDSEAFF
abundance: few; v_gene: TRBV12-3/TRBV12-4; CDR3aa: CASRMTSGRPTDTQYF
abundance: many; v_gene: TRBV7-2; CDR3aa: CASSLGLTGRQEKLFF
abundance: NA; v_gene: TRBV28; CDR3aa: CASNLGWRETQYF
abundance: NA; v_gene: TRBV7-2; CDR3aa: CASSRRVGTEAFF
abundance: NA; v_gene: TRBV7-9; CDR3aa: CASSGGPDRDLHF
abundance: many; v_gene: TRBV7-2; CDR3aa: CASSLTALGNQPQHF
abundance: few; v_gene: TRBV19; CDR3aa: CASSMGGGVVTEAFF
abundance: many; v_gene: TRBV7-2; CDR3aa: CASSSPGQGNSPLHF
abundance: few; v_gene: TRBV6-2/TRBV6-3; CDR3aa: CASSEGSPYNEQFF
abundance: many; v_gene: TRBV6-1; CDR3aa: CASRYTGTGGPGELFF
abundance: many; v_gene: TRBV7-2; CDR3aa: CASSLAQGRSPLHF
abundance: NA; v_gene: TRBV5-4; CDR3aa: CASSLPGTAYSPLHF
abundance: NA; v_gene: TRBV6-1; CDR3aa: CATNRNRAASSYEQYF
abundance: NA; v_gene: TRBV19; CDR3aa: CASSTQQSGNTIYF
abundance: few; v_gene: TRBV2; CDR3aa: CASSEAGGGSYNEQFF
abundance: NA; v_gene: TRBV19; CDR3aa: CASSIAGAGGLAGYNEQFF
abundance: NA; v_gene: TRBV6-1; CDR3aa: CASRDPGHLNTEAFF
abundance: NA; v_gene: TRBV6-1; CDR3aa: CATRRGNQETQYF
abundance: NA; v_gene: TRBV10-3; CDR3aa: CAISESLSGRTNTDTQYF
abundance: NA; v_gene: TRBV4-1; CDR3aa: CASSPDTGGNYGYTF
abundance: NA; v_gene: TRBV7-2; CDR3aa: CASSRGTGLSYNEQFF
abundance: NA; v_gene: TRBV7-7; CDR3aa: CASSSVAGGPILPETQYF
abundance: few; v_gene: TRBV7-8; CDR3aa: CASSLGGTGSYTF
abundance: many; v_gene: TRBV7-2; CDR3aa: CASRGGFADTQYF